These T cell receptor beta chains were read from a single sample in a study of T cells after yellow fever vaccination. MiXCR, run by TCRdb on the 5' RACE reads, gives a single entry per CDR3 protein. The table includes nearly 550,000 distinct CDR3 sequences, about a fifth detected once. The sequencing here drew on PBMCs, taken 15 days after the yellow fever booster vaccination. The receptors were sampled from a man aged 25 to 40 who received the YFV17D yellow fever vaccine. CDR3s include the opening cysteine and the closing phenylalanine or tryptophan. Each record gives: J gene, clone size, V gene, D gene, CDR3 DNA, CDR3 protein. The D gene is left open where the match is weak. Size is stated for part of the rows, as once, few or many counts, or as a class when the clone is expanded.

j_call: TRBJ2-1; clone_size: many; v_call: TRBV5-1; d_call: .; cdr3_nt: TGCGCCAGCAGCCCCGGGGCAGGGGACTACAATGAGCAGTTCTTC; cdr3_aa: CASSPGAGDYNEQFF
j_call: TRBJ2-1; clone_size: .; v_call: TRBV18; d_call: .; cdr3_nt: TGTGCCAGCTCCCAGGGCCCACCGCAGTTCTTC; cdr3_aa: CASSQGPPQFF
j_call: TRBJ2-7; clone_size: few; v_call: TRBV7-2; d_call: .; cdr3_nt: TGTGCCAGCAGCCCGCGACAGGGAGGGTCCTACGAGCAGTACTTC; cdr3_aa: CASSPRQGGSYEQYF
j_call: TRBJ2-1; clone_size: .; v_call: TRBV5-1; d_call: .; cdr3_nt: TGCGCCAGCAGCACCCGACTGGGTGGTGAGCAGTTCTTC; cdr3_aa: CASSTRLGGEQFF
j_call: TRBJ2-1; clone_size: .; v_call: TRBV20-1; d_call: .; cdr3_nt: TGCAGTCACCAGGCTAGCGAGATTTCCTACAATGAGCAGTTCTTC; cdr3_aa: CSHQASEISYNEQFF
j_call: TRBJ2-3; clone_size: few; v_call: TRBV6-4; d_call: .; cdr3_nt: TGTGCCAGCAGTGACCAGAGGGCGAAGGGAGTCACAGATACGCAGTATTTT; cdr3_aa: CASSDQRAKGVTDTQYF
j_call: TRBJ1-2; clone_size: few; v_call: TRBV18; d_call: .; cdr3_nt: TGTGCCAGCTCTCCCTCCCGTGATGGCGGCTCTGCTGGCTACACCTTC; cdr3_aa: CASSPSRDGGSAGYTF
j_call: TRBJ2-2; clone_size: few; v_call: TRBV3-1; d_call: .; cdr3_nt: TGTGCCAGCAGCCAAAGTTTGACCGGGGAGCTGTTTTTT; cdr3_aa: CASSQSLTGELFF
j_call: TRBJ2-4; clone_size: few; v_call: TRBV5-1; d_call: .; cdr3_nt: TGCGCCAGCAGCTTGGCGACGGCGGGGGCCCAAAACATTCAGTACTTC; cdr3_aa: CASSLATAGAQNIQYF
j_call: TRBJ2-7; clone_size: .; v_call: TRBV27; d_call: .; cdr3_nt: TGTGCCAGCAGACGGCAAGTTTCCTCCTACGAGCAGTACTTC; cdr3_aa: CASRRQVSSYEQYF
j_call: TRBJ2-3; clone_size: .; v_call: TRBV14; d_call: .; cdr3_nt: TGTGCCAGCAGCCGCCGACTAGTGGGCACAGATACGCAGTATTTT; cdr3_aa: CASSRRLVGTDTQYF
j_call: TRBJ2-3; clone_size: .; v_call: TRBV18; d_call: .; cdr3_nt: TGTGCCAGCTCACCACCCGGCGGCCCAGATACGCAGTATTTT; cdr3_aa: CASSPPGGPDTQYF
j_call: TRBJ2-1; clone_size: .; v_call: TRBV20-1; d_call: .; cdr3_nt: TGCAGTTCTCCGACCCCGGGTCCCTACAATGAGCAGTTCTTC; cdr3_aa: CSSPTPGPYNEQFF
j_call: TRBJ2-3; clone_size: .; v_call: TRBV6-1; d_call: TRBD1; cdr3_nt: TGTGCCAGCAGTAAAACAGGGGGAGCAGATACGCAGTATTTT; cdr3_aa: CASSKTGGADTQYF
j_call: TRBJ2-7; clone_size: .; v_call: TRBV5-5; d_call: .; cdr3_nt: TGTGCCAGCAGCTCCCGAACAGGGTTTGGCGACGAGCAGTACTTC; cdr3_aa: CASSSRTGFGDEQYF
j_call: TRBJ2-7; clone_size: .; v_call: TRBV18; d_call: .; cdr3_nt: TGTGCCAGCTCACCTGGGGGACGCCAACTGGGAGAGCAGTACTTC; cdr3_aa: CASSPGGRQLGEQYF
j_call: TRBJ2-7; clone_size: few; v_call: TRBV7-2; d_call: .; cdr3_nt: TGTGCCAGCAGCCCAGGACCATGGGACGAGCAGTACTTC; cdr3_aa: CASSPGPWDEQYF
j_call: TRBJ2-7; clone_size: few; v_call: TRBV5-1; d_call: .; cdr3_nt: TGCGCCAGCAGCTCCTTTGGGTACGAGCAGTACTTC; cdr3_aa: CASSSFGYEQYF
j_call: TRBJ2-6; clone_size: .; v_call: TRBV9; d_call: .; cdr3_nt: TGTGCCAGCAGCGGGCCTGCTGGGGCCAACGTCCTGACTTTC; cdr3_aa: CASSGPAGANVLTF
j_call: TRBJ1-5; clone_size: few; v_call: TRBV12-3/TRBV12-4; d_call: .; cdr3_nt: TGTGCCAGCAGATTAGTCAATCAGCCCCAGCATTTT; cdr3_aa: CASRLVNQPQHF
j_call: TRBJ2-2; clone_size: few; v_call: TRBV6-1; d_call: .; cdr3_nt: TGTGCCAGCAGTCCCCGCAGGCGGGCGGGCGGGGAGCTGTTTTTT; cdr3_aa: CASSPRRRAGGELFF
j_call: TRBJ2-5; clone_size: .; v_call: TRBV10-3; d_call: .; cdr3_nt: TGTGCCATCAGCCGAACCAGAGAGACCCAGTACTTC; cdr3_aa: CAISRTRETQYF
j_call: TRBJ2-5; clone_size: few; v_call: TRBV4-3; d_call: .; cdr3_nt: TGCGCCAGCAGCGCCACAGGTGATGGGACCCAGTACTTC; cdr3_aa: CASSATGDGTQYF
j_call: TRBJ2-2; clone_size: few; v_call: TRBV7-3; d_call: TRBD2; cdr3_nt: TGTGCCAGCAGCTTAATGCCCAGCGGGAGTGGCGGGGAGCTGTTTTTT; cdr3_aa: CASSLMPSGSGGELFF
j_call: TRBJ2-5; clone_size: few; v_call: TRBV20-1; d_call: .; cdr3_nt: TGCAGTGCTAGAGACCTGGGCGCAGGGGTAAAAGAGACCCAGTACTTC; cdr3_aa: CSARDLGAGVKETQYF
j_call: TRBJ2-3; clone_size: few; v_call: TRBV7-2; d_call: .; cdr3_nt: TGTGCCAGCAGCCCCCGACGCGAAGCCGCAGATACGCAGTATTTT; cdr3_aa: CASSPRREAADTQYF
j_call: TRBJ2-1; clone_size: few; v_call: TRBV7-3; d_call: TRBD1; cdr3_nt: TGTGCCAGCAGCTTGGGACAGGCGACCTACAATGAGCAGTTCTTC; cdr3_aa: CASSLGQATYNEQFF
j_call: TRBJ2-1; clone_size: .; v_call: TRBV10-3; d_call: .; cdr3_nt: TGTGCCATCACTGATAATCTGGCCAATGAGCAGTTCTTC; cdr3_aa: CAITDNLANEQFF
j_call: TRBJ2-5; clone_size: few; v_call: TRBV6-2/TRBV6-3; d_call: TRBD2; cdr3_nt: TGTGCCAGCGGGACTAGCGGGACGAGGACCCAGTACTTC; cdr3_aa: CASGTSGTRTQYF
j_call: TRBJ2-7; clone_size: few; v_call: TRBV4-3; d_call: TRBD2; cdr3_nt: TGCGCCAGCAGCCAAGGACTAGCGGGACCCTACGAGCAGTACTTC; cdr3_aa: CASSQGLAGPYEQYF
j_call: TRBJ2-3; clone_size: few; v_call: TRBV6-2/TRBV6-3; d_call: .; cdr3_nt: TGTGCCAGCAGGCCGACGCAAGGGACTTCGACAGATACGCAGTATTTT; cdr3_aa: CASRPTQGTSTDTQYF
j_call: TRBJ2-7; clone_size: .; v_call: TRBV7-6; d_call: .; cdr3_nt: TGTGCCAGCAGCTTAACATCTCACCGGGCCGGGACCTACGAGCAGTACTTC; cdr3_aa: CASSLTSHRAGTYEQYF
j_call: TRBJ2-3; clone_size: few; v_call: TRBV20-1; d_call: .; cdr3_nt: TGCAGTCCGGACAGACAGCCGTTCACAGATACGCAGTATTTT; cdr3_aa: CSPDRQPFTDTQYF
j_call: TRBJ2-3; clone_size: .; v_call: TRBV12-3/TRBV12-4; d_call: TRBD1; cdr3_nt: TGTGCCAGCAGTTTAGGGGGACAGGCCCGGAATACGCAGTATTTT; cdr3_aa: CASSLGGQARNTQYF
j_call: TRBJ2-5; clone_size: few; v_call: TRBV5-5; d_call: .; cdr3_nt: TGTGCCAGCAGCTCACAGGGAAAGCAAGAGACCCAGTACTTC; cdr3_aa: CASSSQGKQETQYF
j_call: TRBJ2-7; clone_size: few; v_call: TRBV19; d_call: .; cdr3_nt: TGTGCCAGTAGTATAGGAGACAGCGAGCAGTACTTC; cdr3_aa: CASSIGDSEQYF
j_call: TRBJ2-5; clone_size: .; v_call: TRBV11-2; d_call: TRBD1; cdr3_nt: TGTGCCAGCAGCATTACGACAGGGGATCAAGAGACCCAGTACTTC; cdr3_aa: CASSITTGDQETQYF
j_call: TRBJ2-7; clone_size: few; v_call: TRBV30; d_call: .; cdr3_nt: TGTGCCTGGAGGACCGGGTCAGAGAGAGAGCAGTACTTC; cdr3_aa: CAWRTGSEREQYF
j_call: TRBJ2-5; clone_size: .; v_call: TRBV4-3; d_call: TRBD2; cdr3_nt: TGCGCCAGCAGCCAACTAGCGGGAGTTGAGACCCAGTACTTC; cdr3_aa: CASSQLAGVETQYF
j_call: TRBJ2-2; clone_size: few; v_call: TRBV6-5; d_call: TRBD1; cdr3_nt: TGTGCCAGCAGTTCAGGACAGGGAAGAGACACCGGGGAGCTGTTTTTT; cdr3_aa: CASSSGQGRDTGELFF
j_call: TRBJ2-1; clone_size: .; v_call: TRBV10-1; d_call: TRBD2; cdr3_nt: TGCGCCAGCAGTGACCCCGGGAGGGGGGAGCAGTTCTTC; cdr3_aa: CASSDPGRGEQFF
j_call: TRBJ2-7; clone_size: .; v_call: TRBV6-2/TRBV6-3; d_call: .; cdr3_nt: TGTGCCAGCAGTTACGGACGGCACTACGAGCAGTACTTC; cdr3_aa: CASSYGRHYEQYF
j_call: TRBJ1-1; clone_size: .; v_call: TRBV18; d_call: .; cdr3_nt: TGTGCCAGCTCACCGGAGACATATCACACTGAAGCTTTCTTT; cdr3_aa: CASSPETYHTEAFF
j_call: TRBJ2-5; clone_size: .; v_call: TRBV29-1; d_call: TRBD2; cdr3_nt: TGCAGCGTTGAGCTAGCGGGGACCCAGTACTTC; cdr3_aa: CSVELAGTQYF
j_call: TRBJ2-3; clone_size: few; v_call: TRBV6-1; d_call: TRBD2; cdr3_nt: TGTGCCAGCAGCCCTATCGCGGGAGAGGCAGATACGCAGTATTTT; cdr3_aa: CASSPIAGEADTQYF
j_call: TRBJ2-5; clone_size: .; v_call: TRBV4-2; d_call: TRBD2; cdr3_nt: TGTGCCAGCAGCCAAGGAACGGGAGGGCCGGAGACCCAGTACTTC; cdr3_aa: CASSQGTGGPETQYF
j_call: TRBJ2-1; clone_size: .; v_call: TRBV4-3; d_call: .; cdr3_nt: TGCGCCAGCAGCCAAGAGGGGGGGCGGGGACACAATGAGCAGTTCTTC; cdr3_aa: CASSQEGGRGHNEQFF
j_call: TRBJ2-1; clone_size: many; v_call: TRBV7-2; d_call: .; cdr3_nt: TGTGCCAGCAGCTTCGGGTTCGCCTACAATGAGCAGTTCTTC; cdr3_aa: CASSFGFAYNEQFF
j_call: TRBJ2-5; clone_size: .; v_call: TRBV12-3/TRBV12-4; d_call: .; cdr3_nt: TGTGCCAGCAGTTTAAAGGCTGAGACCCAGTACTTC; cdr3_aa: CASSLKAETQYF
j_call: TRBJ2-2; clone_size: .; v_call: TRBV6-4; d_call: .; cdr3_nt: TGTGCCAGCAGTATCGGGGGTACCGGGGAGCTGTTTTTT; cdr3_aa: CASSIGGTGELFF
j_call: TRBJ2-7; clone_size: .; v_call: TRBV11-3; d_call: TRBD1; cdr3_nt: TGTGCCAGCAGCTCGACAGGGGGCTGGCAGTACTTC; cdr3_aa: CASSSTGGWQYF
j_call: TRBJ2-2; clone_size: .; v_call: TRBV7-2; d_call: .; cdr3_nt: TGTGCCAGCAGACGGACTCTCTCCACCGGGGAGCTGTTTTTT; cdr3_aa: CASRRTLSTGELFF
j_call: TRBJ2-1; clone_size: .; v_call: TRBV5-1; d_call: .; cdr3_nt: TGCGCCAGCTCAAGGGGGACTTGGGATGAGCAGTTCTTC; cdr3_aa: CASSRGTWDEQFF
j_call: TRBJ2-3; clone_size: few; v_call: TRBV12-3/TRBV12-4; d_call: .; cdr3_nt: TGTGCCAGCAGTTTCGGCGGGGTCACAGATACGCAGTATTTT; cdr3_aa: CASSFGGVTDTQYF
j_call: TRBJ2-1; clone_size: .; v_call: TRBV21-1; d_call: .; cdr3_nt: TGTGCCAGCACCCAAATGGGGAGACTAGCGATGAGCAATGAGCAGTTCTTC; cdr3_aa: CASTQMGRLAMSNEQFF
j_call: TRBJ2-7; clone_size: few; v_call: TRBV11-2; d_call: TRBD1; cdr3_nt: TGTGCCAGCAGCTTAGAGTCAGGGGGCGGCGGTCATTACGAGCAGTACTTC; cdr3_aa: CASSLESGGGGHYEQYF
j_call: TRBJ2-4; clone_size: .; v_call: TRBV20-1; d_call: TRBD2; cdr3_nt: TGCAGTGCTAGAGATAAAGGGCGGGAGTTGATCATTCAGTACTTC; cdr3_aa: CSARDKGRELIIQYF
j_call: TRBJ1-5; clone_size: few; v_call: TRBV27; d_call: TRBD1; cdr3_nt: TGTGCCAGCCGACAGGGAATAATTAGCAATCAGCCCCAGCATTTT; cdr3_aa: CASRQGIISNQPQHF
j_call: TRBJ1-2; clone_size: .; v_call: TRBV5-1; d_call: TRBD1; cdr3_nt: TGCGCCAGCAGCCACGGGACAGCTGGCTACACCTTC; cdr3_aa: CASSHGTAGYTF
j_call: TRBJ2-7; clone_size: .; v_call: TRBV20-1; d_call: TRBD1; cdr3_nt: TGCACCCCCTCGGACAGGCGGGCCTACGAGCAGTACTTC; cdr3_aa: CTPSDRRAYEQYF